This note documents a single T cell receptor beta chain sequence. Its antigen is still unknown. This sample is part of a study of post-analysis software for immune sequencing data. Study findings and constraints: Same-batch samples co-clustered strongly by F measure.

Unique molecular identifiers were built into the TCR beta cDNA libraries. TCRdb passed the PCR reads through MiXCR, listing each CDR3 protein once. The sample shows 750,000 to 950,000 distinct CDR3 sequences, 53% of them seen only once. This clonotype was obtained from a girl aged 10 to 17 with multiple sclerosis. Sequenced: blood.

The CDR3 sequence is CASSQYTSGRNFNEQFF. The CDR3 DNA follows: TGCGCCAGCAGCCAATACACTAGCGGGAGAAACTTCAATGAGCAGTTCTTC. V gene TRBV4-1 combines with J gene TRBJ2-1; 11 bases are a match to TRBD2. The CDR3 totals 17 residues. After removal of 2 bases from V and 6 bases from J, the junction contained 9 bases not matched to a gene. Germline V gives CDR1 MGHRA, CDR2 YSYEKL.